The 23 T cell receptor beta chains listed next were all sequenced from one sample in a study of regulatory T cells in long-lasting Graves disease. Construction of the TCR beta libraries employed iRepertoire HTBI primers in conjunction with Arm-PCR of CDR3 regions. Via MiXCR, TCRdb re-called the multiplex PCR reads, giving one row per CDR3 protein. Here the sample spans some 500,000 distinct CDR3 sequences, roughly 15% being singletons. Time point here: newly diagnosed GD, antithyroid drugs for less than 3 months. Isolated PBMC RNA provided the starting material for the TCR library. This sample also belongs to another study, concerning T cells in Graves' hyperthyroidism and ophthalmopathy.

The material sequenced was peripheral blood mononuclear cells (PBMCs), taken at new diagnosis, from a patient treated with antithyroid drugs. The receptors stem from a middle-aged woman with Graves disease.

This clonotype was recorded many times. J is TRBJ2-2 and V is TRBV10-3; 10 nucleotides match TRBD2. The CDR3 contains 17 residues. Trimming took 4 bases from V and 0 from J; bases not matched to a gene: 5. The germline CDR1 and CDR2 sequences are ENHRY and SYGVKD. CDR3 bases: TGTGCCATCAGTGTGGCTAGCGGGGGCCCGAACACCGGGGAGCTGTTTTTT. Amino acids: CAISVASGGPNTGELFF.

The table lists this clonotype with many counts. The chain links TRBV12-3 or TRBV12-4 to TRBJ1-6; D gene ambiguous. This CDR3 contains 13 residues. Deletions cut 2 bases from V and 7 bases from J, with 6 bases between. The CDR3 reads CASSLTVNSPLHF. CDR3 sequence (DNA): TGTGCCAGCAGTTTAACGGTCAATTCACCCCTCCACTTT.

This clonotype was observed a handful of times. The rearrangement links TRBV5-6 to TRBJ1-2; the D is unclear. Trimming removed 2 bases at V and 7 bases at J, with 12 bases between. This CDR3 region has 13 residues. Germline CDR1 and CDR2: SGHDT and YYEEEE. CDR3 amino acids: CASSFVSGRGYTF. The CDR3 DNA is TGTGCCAGCAGCTTTGTGAGCGGACGTGGCTACACCTTC.

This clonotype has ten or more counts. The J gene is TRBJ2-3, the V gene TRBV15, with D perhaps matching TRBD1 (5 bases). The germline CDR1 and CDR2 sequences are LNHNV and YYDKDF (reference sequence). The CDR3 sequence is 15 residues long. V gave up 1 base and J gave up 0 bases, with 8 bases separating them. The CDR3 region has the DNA TGTGCCACCAGCAGAGTGGCAGGGAGCACAGATACGCAGTATTTT. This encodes CATSRVAGSTDTQYF. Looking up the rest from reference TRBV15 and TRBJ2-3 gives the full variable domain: DAMVIQNPRYQVTQFGKPVTLSCSQTLNHNVMYWYQQKSSQAPKLLFHYYDKDFNNEADTPDNFQSRRPNTSFCFLDIRSPGLGDTAMYLCATSRVAGSTDTQYFGPGTRLTVL.

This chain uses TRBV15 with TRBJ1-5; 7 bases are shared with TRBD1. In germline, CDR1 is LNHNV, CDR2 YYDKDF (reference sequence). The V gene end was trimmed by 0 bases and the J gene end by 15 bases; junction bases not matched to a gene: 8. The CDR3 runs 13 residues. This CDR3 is CATSRDRGQGGHF. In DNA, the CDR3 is TGTGCCACCAGCAGAGATCGCGGGCAGGGGGGGCATTTT.

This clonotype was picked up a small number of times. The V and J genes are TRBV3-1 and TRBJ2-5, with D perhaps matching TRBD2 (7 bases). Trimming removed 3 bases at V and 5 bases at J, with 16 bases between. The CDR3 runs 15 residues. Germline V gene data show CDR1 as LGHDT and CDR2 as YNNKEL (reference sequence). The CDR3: CASSHRGAQAETQYF. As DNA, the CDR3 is TGTGCCAGCAGCCACCGGGGGGCGCAAGCGGAGACCCAGTACTTC.

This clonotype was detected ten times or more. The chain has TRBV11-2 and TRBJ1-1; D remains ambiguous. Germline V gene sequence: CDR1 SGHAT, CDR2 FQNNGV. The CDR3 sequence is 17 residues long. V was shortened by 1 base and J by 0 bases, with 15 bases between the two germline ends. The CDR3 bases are TGTGCCAGCAGCTTAGTTAATATGGCTTACTTGAACACTGAAGCTTTCTTT. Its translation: CASSLVNMAYLNTEAFF.

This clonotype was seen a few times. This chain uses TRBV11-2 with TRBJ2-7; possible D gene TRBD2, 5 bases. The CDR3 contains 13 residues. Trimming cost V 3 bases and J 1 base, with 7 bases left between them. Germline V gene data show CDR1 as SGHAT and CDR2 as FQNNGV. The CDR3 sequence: CASSFTSSYEQYF. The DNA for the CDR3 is TGTGCCAGCAGCTTTACTAGTTCCTACGAGCAGTACTTC.

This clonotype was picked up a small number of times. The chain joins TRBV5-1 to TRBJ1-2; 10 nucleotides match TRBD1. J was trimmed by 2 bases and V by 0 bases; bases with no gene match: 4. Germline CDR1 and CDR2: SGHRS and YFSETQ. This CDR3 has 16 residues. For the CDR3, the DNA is TGCGCCAGCAGCTTGGACCGGGACAGGGGCAACTATGGCTACACCTTC. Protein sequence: CASSLDRDRGNYGYTF.

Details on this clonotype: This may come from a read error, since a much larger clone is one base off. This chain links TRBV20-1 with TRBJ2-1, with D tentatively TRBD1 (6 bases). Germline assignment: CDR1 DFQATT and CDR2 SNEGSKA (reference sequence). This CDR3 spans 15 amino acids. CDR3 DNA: TGCAGTGCTGGAGATTGGGCAGGGGTTTACAATGAGCAGTTCTTC. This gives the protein CSAGDWAGVYNEQFF.

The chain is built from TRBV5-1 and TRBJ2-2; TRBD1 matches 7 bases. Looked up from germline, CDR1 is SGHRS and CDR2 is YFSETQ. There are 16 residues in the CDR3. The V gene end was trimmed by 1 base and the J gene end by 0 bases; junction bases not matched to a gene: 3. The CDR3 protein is CASSLTGATNTGELFF. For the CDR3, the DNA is TGCGCCAGCAGCTTGACAGGGGCCACGAACACCGGGGAGCTGTTTTTT.

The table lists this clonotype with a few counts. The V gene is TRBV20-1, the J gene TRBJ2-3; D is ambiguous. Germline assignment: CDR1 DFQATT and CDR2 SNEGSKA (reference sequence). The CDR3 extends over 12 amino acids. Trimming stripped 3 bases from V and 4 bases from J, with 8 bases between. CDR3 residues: CSARGSSDTQYF. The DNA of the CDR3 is TGCAGTGCTAGGGGCAGTTCAGATACGCAGTATTTT.

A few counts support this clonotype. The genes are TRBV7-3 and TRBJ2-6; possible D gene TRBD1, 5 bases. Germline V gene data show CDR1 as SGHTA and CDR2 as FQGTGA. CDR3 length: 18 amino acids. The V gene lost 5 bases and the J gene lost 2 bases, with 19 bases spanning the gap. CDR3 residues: CASSPTQQGGTGANVLTF. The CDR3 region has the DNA TGTGCCAGCAGCCCGACCCAGCAGGGTGGGACTGGGGCCAACGTCCTGACTTTC.

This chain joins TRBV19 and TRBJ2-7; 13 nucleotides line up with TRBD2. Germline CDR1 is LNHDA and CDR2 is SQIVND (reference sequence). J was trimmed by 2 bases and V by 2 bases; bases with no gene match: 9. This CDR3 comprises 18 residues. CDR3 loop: CASSIRGGTSGAAYEQYF. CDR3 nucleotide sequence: TGTGCCAGTAGTATAAGAGGCGGGACTAGCGGGGCAGCCTACGAGCAGTACTTC.

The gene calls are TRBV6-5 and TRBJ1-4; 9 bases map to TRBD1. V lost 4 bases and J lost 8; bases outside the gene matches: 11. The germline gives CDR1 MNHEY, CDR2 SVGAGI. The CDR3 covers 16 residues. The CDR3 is CASSSISGTGREKLFF. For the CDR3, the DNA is TGTGCCAGCAGTTCGATTTCCGGGACAGGGAGAGAAAAACTGTTTTTT.

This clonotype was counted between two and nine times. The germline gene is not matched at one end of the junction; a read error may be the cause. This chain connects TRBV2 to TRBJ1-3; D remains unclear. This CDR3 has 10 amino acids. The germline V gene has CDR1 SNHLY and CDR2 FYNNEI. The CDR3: CASSVTTETF. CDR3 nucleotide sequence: TGTGCCAGCAGTGTCACGACCGAGACTTTT.

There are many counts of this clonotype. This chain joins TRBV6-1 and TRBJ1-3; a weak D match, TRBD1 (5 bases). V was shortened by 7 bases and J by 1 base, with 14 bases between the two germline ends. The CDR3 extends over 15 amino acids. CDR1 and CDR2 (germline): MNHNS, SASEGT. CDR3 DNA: TGTGCCAGCAAGGACACCGGGAATTCTGGAAACACCATATATTTT. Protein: CASKDTGNSGNTIYF.

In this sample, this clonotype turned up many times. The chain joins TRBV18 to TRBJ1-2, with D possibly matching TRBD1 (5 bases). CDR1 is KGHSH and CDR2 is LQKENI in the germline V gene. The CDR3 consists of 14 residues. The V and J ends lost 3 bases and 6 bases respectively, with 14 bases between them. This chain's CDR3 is CASSPTGGGDGYTF. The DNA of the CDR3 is TGTGCCAGCTCACCTACCGGTGGAGGGGATGGCTACACCTTC.

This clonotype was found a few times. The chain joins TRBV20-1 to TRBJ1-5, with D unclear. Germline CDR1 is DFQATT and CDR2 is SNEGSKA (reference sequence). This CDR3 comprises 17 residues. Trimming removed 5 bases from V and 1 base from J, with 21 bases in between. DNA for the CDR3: TGCAGTGCTGCCCCAGGAATTCGGCGGTGGAGCAATCAGCCCCAGCATTTT. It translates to CSAAPGIRRWSNQPQHF.

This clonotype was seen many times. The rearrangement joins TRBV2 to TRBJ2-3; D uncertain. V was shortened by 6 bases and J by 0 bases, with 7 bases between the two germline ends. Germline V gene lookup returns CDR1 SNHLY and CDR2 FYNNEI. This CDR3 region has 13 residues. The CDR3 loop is CASRLTSTDTQYF. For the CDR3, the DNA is TGTGCCAGCAGGCTTACTAGCACAGATACGCAGTATTTT.

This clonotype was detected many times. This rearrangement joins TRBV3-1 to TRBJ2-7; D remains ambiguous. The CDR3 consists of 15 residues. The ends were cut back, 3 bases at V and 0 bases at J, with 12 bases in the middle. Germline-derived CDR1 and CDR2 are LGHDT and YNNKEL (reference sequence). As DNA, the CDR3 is TGTGCCAGCAGCCAGGGTTTTAGCAGCTCCTACGAGCAGTACTTC. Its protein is CASSQGFSSSYEQYF.

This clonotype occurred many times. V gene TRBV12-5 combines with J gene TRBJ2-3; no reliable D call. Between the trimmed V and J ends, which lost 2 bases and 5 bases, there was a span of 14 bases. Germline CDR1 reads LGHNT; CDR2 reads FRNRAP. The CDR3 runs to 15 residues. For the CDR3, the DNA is TGTGCTAGTGGTTTGTCTACGACTGCTGGAGATACGCAGTATTTT. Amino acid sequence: CASGLSTTAGDTQYF.

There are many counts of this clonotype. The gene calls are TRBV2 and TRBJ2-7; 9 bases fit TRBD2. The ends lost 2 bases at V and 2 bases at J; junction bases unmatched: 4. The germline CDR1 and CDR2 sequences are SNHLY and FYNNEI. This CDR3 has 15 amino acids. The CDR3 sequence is CASSEWASGAYEQYF. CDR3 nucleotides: TGTGCCAGCAGTGAATGGGCTAGCGGGGCCTACGAGCAGTACTTC.